These 21 T cell receptor beta chains came from one sample sequenced in a study of blood T cell repertoires in COVID-19. Produced via immunoSEQ multiplex PCR; TCRdb's table is partial and in-frame only. There are 60,000 to 85,000 clones in the sample; around 88% occur only once, and 1.9% lies in the top ten. The sequenced sample consisted of peripheral blood. Every receptor here comes from an elderly woman with active or convalescent COVID-19.

The V and J genes are TRBV5-1 and TRBJ2-5, with no clear D. The ends were cut back, 0 bases at V and 2 bases at J, with 8 bases in the middle. The CDR3 spans 14 residues. CDR1 is SGHRS and CDR2 is YFSETQ in the germline V gene. The CDR3: CASSLVQLQETQYF. The CDR3 nucleotides read TGCGCCAGCAGCTTGGTACAGTTACAAGAGACCCAGTACTTC.

The chain is built from TRBV10-3 and TRBJ1-2, with D maybe TRBD1 (5 bases). V lost 6 bases and J lost 1, with 9 bases in between. Looked up from germline, CDR1 is ENHRY and CDR2 is SYGVKD. CDR3 length: 13 residues. The CDR3 region is CAISEQVNYGYTF. CDR3 DNA: TGTGCCATCAGCGAACAGGTTAACTATGGCTACACCTTC.

The V call is TRBV6-5, the J call TRBJ1-5; D is undetermined. Trimming took 0 bases from V and 9 from J, leaving 6 bases between them. The CDR3 spans 12 residues. From germline, CDR1 is MNHEY and CDR2 SVGAGI. CDR3 nucleotides: TGTGCCAGCAGTTACTCAGGAGGGCCCCAGCATTTT. Translation: CASSYSGGPQHF.

The rearrangement links TRBV3-1 (or the pseudogene TRBV3-2) to TRBJ2-2; 8 bases match TRBD1. The CDR3 is 14 amino acids. The germline V gene encodes CDR1 LGHDT and CDR2 YNNKEL (reference sequence). The V and J ends lost 5 bases and 7 bases, in that order; junction bases with no gene match: 6. CDR3 in DNA: TGTGCCAGCAGCACGGGACAGGCAGTCGGGGAGCTGTTTTTT. Residues: CASSTGQAVGELFF.

This clone was counted once. The genes are TRBV11-2 and TRBJ2-5; possibly TRBD1 for D (5 bases). This CDR3 comprises 16 residues. Trimming took 0 bases from V and 4 from J, leaving 15 bases between them. Per the germline V gene, CDR1 is SGHAT and CDR2 is FQNNGV. CDR3 sequence: CASSLDWSGPPETQYF. Here the CDR3 DNA reads TGTGCCAGCAGCTTAGACTGGTCAGGGCCACCAGAGACCCAGTACTTC.

V usage is TRBV7-9 and J usage is TRBJ2-1; D gene uncertain. CDR1 SEHNR and CDR2 FQNEAQ come from the germline V gene (reference sequence). There are 13 residues in the CDR3. Trimming left V 2 bases short and J 3 bases short, with 5 bases between. CDR3 region: CASSLLGYNEQFF. The CDR3, as DNA: TGTGCCAGCAGCTTACTAGGCTACAATGAGCAGTTCTTC.

The chain links TRBV7-8 to TRBJ2-7; 15 positions agree with TRBD2. CDR1 is SGHVS, CDR2 FQNEAQ, per germline. V trimming: 2 bases; J trimming: 0 bases; junction bases outside the gene matches: 8. This CDR3 contains 19 residues. The CDR3 here is CASSLPTGTSGGYSYEQYF. CDR3 in DNA: TGTGCCAGCAGCTTACCTACCGGGACTAGCGGGGGGTACTCCTACGAGCAGTACTTC.

The V gene is TRBV5-1, the J gene TRBJ2-7; 12 bases match TRBD2. The CDR3 sequence is 16 residues long. Germline trimming cut 4 bases from V and 5 bases from J; bases unmatched to any gene: 10. Germline V gene lookup returns CDR1 SGHRS and CDR2 YFSETQ. The CDR3 sequence: CASSVLTSGSFHEQYF. The DNA for the CDR3 is TGCGCCAGCAGCGTCTTGACTAGCGGGAGTTTCCACGAGCAGTACTTC. Full variable domain (missing parts from reference TRBV5-1 and TRBJ2-7): KAGVTQTPRYLIKTRGQQVTLSCSPISGHRSVSWYQQTPGQGLQFLFEYFSETQRNKGNFPGRFSGRQFSNSRSEMNVSTLELGDSALYLCASSVLTSGSFHEQYFGPGTRLTVT.

The chain links TRBV18 to TRBJ2-1; D is possibly TRBD1 (5 bases). V lost 3 bases and J lost 2, with 20 bases in between. Germline V gene sequence: CDR1 KGHSH, CDR2 LQKENI. The length of the CDR3 is 18 residues. CDR3 sequence reads: CASSPAFNEKGPYNEQFF. CDR3 sequence (DNA): TGTGCCAGCTCACCCGCTTTTAACGAAAAGGGGCCCTACAATGAGCAGTTCTTC.

This clone was counted once. This chain links TRBV11-2 with TRBJ2-7; a possible D gene is TRBD1 (6 bases). Germline V gene data show CDR1 as SGHAT and CDR2 as FQNNGV. The CDR3 is 17 amino acids. Trimming shortened V by 1 base and J by 3 bases, and 19 bases separated the two germline ends. The CDR3, as DNA: TGTGCCAGCAGCTTAGCAGGGGTACCAAAACTACTCTACGAGCAGTACTTC. This gives the protein CASSLAGVPKLLYEQYF.

This clone was seen only a few times. The chain employs TRBV2 and TRBJ1-2; 8 bases line up with TRBD1. This CDR3 contains 13 residues. In germline, CDR1 is SNHLY, CDR2 FYNNEI. Losses at the gene ends were 4 bases for V and 8 bases for J; bases not matched to a gene: 6. The CDR3 bases are TGTGCCAGCAGTGCGGACAGGGAGGGCGGCTACACCTTC. Its translation: CASSADREGGYTF.

This clone was found a few times. The genes are TRBV6-4 and TRBJ2-1; 9 bases match TRBD1. The CDR3 length is 16 residues. In germline, CDR1 is MRHNA, CDR2 SNTAGT. Trimming at V came to 2 bases and at J to 10 bases, leaving 12 bases not matched to a gene. The CDR3 DNA follows: TGTGCCAGCAGTGACATGCCAGGACAGGGGAATGGGGAGCAGTTCTTC. Its protein is CASSDMPGQGNGEQFF.

The genes are TRBV15 and TRBJ2-4; D may be TRBD1 (5 bases). The CDR3 contains 18 residues. Germline values: CDR1 LNHNV, CDR2 YYDKDF (reference sequence). V was shortened by 3 bases and J by 3 bases, with 21 bases between the two germline ends. This CDR3 reads CATSSPLPGSIGKNIQYF. CDR3 in DNA: TGTGCCACCAGCAGTCCACTCCCAGGGTCGATAGGCAAAAACATTCAGTACTTC.

This clone showed up just once. This chain uses TRBV14 with TRBJ2-7, with D possibly being TRBD1 (5 bases). Germline values: CDR1 SGHDN, CDR2 FVKESK. The CDR3 is 16 amino acids. Trimming cost V 4 bases and J 0 bases, with 16 bases left between them. Here the CDR3 DNA reads TGTGCCAGCAGCCGCCCAAAGACAGTTCACTCCTACGAGCAGTACTTC. It is translated as CASSRPKTVHSYEQYF.

This clone was counted only a few times. The V and J genes are TRBV15 and TRBJ2-5; maybe TRBD1 (5 bases). V was clipped by 0 bases and J by 1 base, with 12 bases between them. The CDR3 length is 16 residues. Germline lookup yields CDR1 LNHNV and CDR2 YYDKDF (reference sequence). CDR3 in amino acids: CATSRDRAGIQETQYF. In DNA, the CDR3 is TGTGCCACCAGCAGAGACAGGGCAGGAATCCAAGAGACCCAGTACTTC.

This sequence joins TRBV5-6 and TRBJ1-1; possible D gene TRBD1, 6 bases. From germline, CDR1 is SGHDT and CDR2 YYEEEE. V was clipped by 5 bases and J by 1 base, with 9 bases between them. CDR3 size: 13 residues. Written as DNA, the CDR3 is TGTGCCAGCAGGCAGGGGACGAACACTGAAGCTTTCTTT. Amino acid sequence: CASRQGTNTEAFF.

Only one count was recorded for this clone. The V gene is TRBV6-2 or TRBV6-3, the J gene TRBJ2-3, with 10 nucleotides matching TRBD2. Trimming removed 0 bases from V and 2 bases from J; junction bases left unmatched: 5. The CDR3 sequence is 17 residues long. Germline assignment: CDR1 MNHEY and CDR2 SVGEGT. The CDR3 DNA follows: TGTGCCAGCAGTTACTCGAGGACTAGCGGTAACACAGATACGCAGTATTTT. Its translation: CASSYSRTSGNTDTQYF.

The J gene is TRBJ2-5, the V gene TRBV5-1, with 10 bases fitting TRBD2. Germline CDR1 and CDR2: SGHRS and YFSETQ. V dropped 5 bases and J dropped 4; count of bases not matched to a gene: 5. CDR3 length equals 14 residues. CDR3: CASRVAGGSETQYF. The CDR3 region has the DNA TGCGCCAGCAGGGTAGCGGGGGGCTCAGAGACCCAGTACTTC.

The chain carries TRBV7-6 and TRBJ2-3; TRBD2 matches 14 bases. The CDR3 is made up of 16 amino acids. Germline CDR1 SGHVS, CDR2 FNYEAQ. V dropped 4 bases and J dropped 5; count of bases not matched to a gene: 5. CDR3: CASSWGLAGEGDTQYF. The CDR3 coding sequence is TGTGCCAGCAGCTGGGGACTAGCGGGAGAGGGAGATACGCAGTATTTT. The full variable domain, with the rest looked up from reference TRBV7-6 and TRBJ2-3, is GAGVSQSPRYKVTKRGQDVALRCDPISGHVSLYWYRQALGQGPEFLTYFNYEAQQDKSGLPNDRFSAERPEGSISTLTIQRTEQRDSAMYRCASSWGLAGEGDTQYFGPGTRLTVL.

The chain uses TRBV19 and TRBJ2-6, with 10 bases matching TRBD1. CDR1 is LNHDA and CDR2 is SQIVND in the germline V gene (reference sequence). V shed 7 bases, J shed 4 bases, and the junction held 7 bases outside the gene matches. The CDR3 runs 16 residues. For the CDR3, the DNA is TGTGCCAGTAACGACAGGGGGCGTTCCGGGGCCAACGTCCTGACTTTC. Its protein product is CASNDRGRSGANVLTF.

The V and J genes are TRBV4-2 and TRBJ2-2, with unresolved D. The CDR3 is 12 residues long. Germline V gene data show CDR1 as LGHNA and CDR2 as YNFKEQ. V lost 3 bases and J lost 5, with 4 bases in between. CDR3 protein: CASSHGTGELFF. The CDR3 DNA sequence: TGTGCCAGCAGCCACGGGACCGGGGAGCTGTTTTTT.